These 10 T cell receptor beta chains were all obtained from the same sample, sequenced in a study of shared T cell receptors in the human thymus. The protocol was immunoSEQ multiplex PCR, while the TCRdb copy is restricted to in-frame clones and leaves out a portion. Found here are under 850,000 clones, around 87% of them singletons; the top ten hold 0.0095% to 0.011%. The same data also went into a second study, on human thymus T cells.

What was sequenced was thymocytes. The receptors were sampled from a boy younger than two with a congenital heart defect.

The chain carries TRBV19 and TRBJ2-7; D might be TRBD1 (6 bases). This CDR3 has 16 amino acids. In germline, CDR1 is LNHDA, CDR2 SQIVND (reference sequence). V was cut by 9 bases and J by 4 bases, with 25 bases left in between. The CDR3 DNA is TGTGCCAGCGCCGAGACCAGGACAGAGACGGTATACGAGCAGTACTTC. Its translation: CASAETRTETVYEQYF.

The genes are TRBV4-1 and TRBJ2-2, with 9 bases matching TRBD2. J lost 3 bases, V lost 4 bases, and 9 bases had no gene match. The CDR3 is 17 residues long. CDR1 is MGHRA and CDR2 is YSYEKL in the germline V gene. CDR3 in amino acids: CASSRHSGRTDTGELFF. CDR3 bases: TGCGCCAGCAGCCGACATAGCGGGAGAACGGACACCGGGGAGCTGTTTTTT.

The gene calls are TRBV19 and TRBJ1-1, with 7 bases fitting TRBD1. V lost 5 bases and J lost 0; bases outside the gene matches: 15. The germline CDR1 and CDR2 sequences are LNHDA and SQIVND (reference sequence). The CDR3 extends over 18 amino acids. This CDR3 is CASSAPRQGLIMNTEAFF. CDR3 sequence (DNA): TGTGCCAGTAGTGCCCCCCGACAGGGCCTGATTATGAACACTGAAGCTTTCTTT.

V is TRBV5-4 and J is TRBJ1-1, with TRBD1 identical over 7 bases. CDR1 and CDR2 (germline): SGHNT, YYREEE (reference sequence). The CDR3 is 17 residues long. J lost 1 base, V lost 4 bases, and 13 bases had no gene match. The CDR3 sequence: CASSPWSPQGGNTEAFF. CDR3 nucleotide sequence: TGTGCCAGCAGCCCCTGGAGCCCCCAGGGGGGGAACACTGAAGCTTTCTTT.

This clone was observed once. The rearrangement links TRBV5-1 to TRBJ2-5, with D perhaps TRBD2 (8 bases). This CDR3 has 14 amino acids. Germline V gene data show CDR1 as SGHRS and CDR2 as YFSETQ. Trimming cost V 3 bases and J 5 bases, with 14 bases left between them. The CDR3 sequence: CASSSGQRGETQYF. CDR3 sequence (DNA): TGCGCCAGCAGCTCGGGACAGCGGGGGGAGACCCAGTACTTC.

The V and J genes are TRBV15 and TRBJ2-5; 7 bases match TRBD2. The CDR3 runs to 15 residues. The germline V gene has CDR1 LNHNV and CDR2 YYDKDF (reference sequence). Losses at the gene ends were 3 bases for V and 4 bases for J; bases not matched to a gene: 8. The DNA for the CDR3 is TGTGCCACCAGCAGGGGCGGGGGACTAACAGAGACCCAGTACTTC. Amino acid sequence: CATSRGGGLTETQYF.

CDR3 sequence: CASSLFRTGDGTGELFF. In DNA form, the CDR3 reads TGTGCCAGCAGTTTATTCCGGACAGGGGATGGCACCGGGGAGCTGTTTTTT. The chain recombines TRBV27 with TRBJ2-2; 9 bases agree with TRBD1. The junction had 7 bases not matched to a gene; V was cut back by 1 base and J by 4 bases. The CDR3 sequence is 17 residues long. The germline V gene has CDR1 MNHEY and CDR2 SMNVEV (reference sequence).

This sequence joins TRBV5-6 and TRBJ1-4, with D perhaps TRBD1 (6 bases). V was cut by 0 bases and J by 5 bases, with 20 bases left in between. Germline V gives CDR1 SGHDT, CDR2 YYEEEE. The CDR3 is 18 amino acids. CDR3: CASSLVGPPTGLNEKLFF. The CDR3, as DNA: TGTGCCAGCAGCTTGGTAGGGCCCCCCACAGGGTTGAATGAAAAACTGTTTTTT.

This chain uses TRBV6-1 with TRBJ1-1; D remains unclear. In germline, CDR1 is MNHNS, CDR2 SASEGT. Trimming removed 5 bases from V and 6 bases from J, with 13 bases in between. The CDR3 covers 13 residues. Here the CDR3 reads CASSWRRSAEAFF. In nucleotides, the CDR3 is TGTGCCAGCAGTTGGAGGAGGTCGGCTGAAGCTTTCTTT.

This clone was seen once. CDR3 nucleotides: TGTGCCACCAGCAGAGTGCCGGGGGGGAGTGTTAGGCTGGCGAACACCGGGGAGCTGTTTTTT. Translating it yields CATSRVPGGSVRLANTGELFF. This chain links TRBV15 with TRBJ2-2; 8 nucleotides match TRBD2. The CDR3 runs 21 residues. Looked up from germline, CDR1 is LNHNV and CDR2 is YYDKDF (reference sequence). V was clipped by 1 base and J by 0 bases; unmatched bases: 16.